The 2 T cell receptor beta chains in this list originate from one sample, sequenced in a study of shared clonotypes between healthy human individuals. Using immunoSEQ multiplex PCR, the repertoire was profiled, and TCRdb retains in-frame clones only, with some absent. Among fewer than 600,000 clones listed, approximately 71% were seen once. Sample: PBMCs. The receptors were sampled from a middle-aged woman in good health. Some clones in this sample may be carry-over from other donors' samples.

V gene TRBV14 combines with J gene TRBJ2-7; 15 bases agree with TRBD2. From germline, CDR1 is SGHDN and CDR2 FVKESK. After removal of 3 bases from V and 7 bases from J, the junction contained 7 bases not matched to a gene. This CDR3 is 16 amino acids long. CDR3 in DNA: TGTGCCAGCAGCCACATGGGACTAGCGGGAGGAGGGGAGCAGTACTTC. It yields the protein CASSHMGLAGGGEQYF.

The rearrangement joins TRBV9 to TRBJ2-7; D call uncertain. The ends were cut back, 4 bases at V and 0 bases at J, with 11 bases in the middle. Germline-derived CDR1 and CDR2 are SGDLS and YYNGEE. The CDR3 runs to 14 residues. The CDR3 coding sequence is TGTGCCAGCAGCCCCCGGTCCTACTCCTACGAGCAGTACTTC. Translation: CASSPRSYSYEQYF.